The 32 T cell receptor beta chains below were found in one sample sequenced in a study of shared clonotypes between healthy human individuals. Produced via immunoSEQ multiplex PCR; TCRdb's table is partial and in-frame only. The sample carries about 79,000 clones, 62% recorded once. The source material was memory CD8+ T cells sorted from blood. Subset: CD45RO+ cells pooled with CCR7-negative TemRA cells. The source is a man aged 30-40 years in good health.

The DNA for the CDR3 is TGTGCCAGCAGTGAAGCAGGAAGGAGCGGGAGGGTATCTTACGAGCAGTACTTC. Protein sequence: CASSEAGRSGRVSYEQYF. The J gene is TRBJ2-7, the V gene TRBV6-1; 10 bases map to TRBD2. The CDR3 is 18 residues long. CDR1 and CDR2 (germline): MNHNS, SASEGT. V lost 0 bases, J lost 4 bases, and 12 bases stayed unmatched.

The chain employs TRBV19 and TRBJ2-3; TRBD1 is a possible D gene (5 bases). V was cut by 1 base and J by 4 bases, with 9 bases left in between. Germline V gene lookup returns CDR1 LNHDA and CDR2 SQIVND (reference sequence). The CDR3 consists of 14 residues. CDR3 region: CASSIVQGADTQYF. The CDR3, as DNA: TGTGCCAGTAGTATAGTTCAGGGCGCAGATACGCAGTATTTT.

V gene TRBV28 combines with J gene TRBJ2-7, with D perhaps matching TRBD1 (5 bases). Trimming took off 2 bases at V and 0 bases at J, with 11 bases between the two ends. Germline assignment: CDR1 MDHEN and CDR2 SYDVKM. This CDR3 has 15 residues. The CDR3 bases are TGTGCCAGCAGTTTAACTGGGGCAAGCTCCTACGAGCAGTACTTC. This gives the protein CASSLTGASSYEQYF.

V and J are TRBV5-6 and TRBJ2-5, with D perhaps matching TRBD2 (6 bases). CDR1 is SGHDT and CDR2 is YYEEEE in the germline V gene. The V end lost 1 base, the J end lost 5 bases, and 12 bases lay between the germline ends. This CDR3 spans 14 amino acids. The CDR3 region has the DNA TGTGCCAGCAGCTTGTTCGGAGGGGAGGAGACCCAGTACTTC. Translated: CASSLFGGEETQYF. Full variable domain (rest looked up from reference TRBV5-6 and TRBJ2-5): DAGVTQSPTHLIKTRGQQVTLRCSPKSGHDTVSWYQQALGQGPQFIFQYYEEEERQRGNFPDRFSGHQFPNYSSELNVNALLLGDSALYLCASSLFGGEETQYFGPGTRLLVL.

V and J are TRBV7-2 and TRBJ2-5, with 11 bases that match TRBD1. Per germline, CDR1 SGHTA and CDR2 FQGNSA. Germline trimming cut 5 bases from V and 4 bases from J; bases unmatched to any gene: 3. The length of the CDR3 is 14 residues. The CDR3 is CASSPGQGVETQYF. The CDR3 coding sequence is TGTGCCAGCAGCCCGGGACAGGGGGTAGAGACCCAGTACTTC.

V is TRBV19 and J is TRBJ2-2; 9 bases are a match to TRBD1. The J segment lost 1 base and the V segment lost 9 bases, leaving 6 bases of the junction unmatched. The CDR3 is 15 amino acids. Germline values: CDR1 LNHDA, CDR2 SQIVND (reference sequence). DNA of the CDR3: TGTGCCAGCGACAGGGGGATCGAGAACACCGGGGAGCTGTTTTTT. It specifies CASDRGIENTGELFF.

This chain links TRBV7-2 with TRBJ2-7; no reliable D call. V shed 5 bases and J shed 5 bases, with 16 bases lying between them. This CDR3 has 14 amino acids. In germline, CDR1 is SGHTA, CDR2 FQGNSA. CDR3 sequence (DNA): TGTGCCAGCAGCCCCCTCGGACGGAACAACGAGCAGTACTTC. Protein sequence: CASSPLGRNNEQYF.

The chain joins TRBV21-1 to TRBJ2-3; TRBD2, as called in the table, went unchecked against the DNA. TRBV21-1 is an annotated pseudogene. This CDR3 is built from 16 residues. Here the CDR3 DNA reads TGTGCCAGCAGCAAAGTGCACGTCGGGGGCACAGATACGCAGTATTTT. It yields the protein CASSKVHVGGTDTQYF.

This clone has ten or more counts. The J gene is TRBJ2-7, the V gene TRBV27; 10 bases fit TRBD1. The J segment lost 3 bases and the V segment lost 3 bases, leaving 5 bases of the junction unmatched. Germline CDR1 and CDR2: MNHEY and SMNVEV (reference sequence). The CDR3 sequence is 15 residues long. This CDR3 reads CASSFLTGGSYEQYF. In DNA form, the CDR3 reads TGTGCCAGCAGTTTTTTGACAGGGGGCAGCTACGAGCAGTACTTC.

The chain links TRBV27 to TRBJ1-5; no clear D gene. V was trimmed by 3 bases and J by 6 bases, leaving 12 bases between them. There are 14 residues in the CDR3. CDR1 and CDR2 (germline): MNHEY, SMNVEV (reference sequence). DNA of the CDR3: TGTGCCAGCAGTTTTTCTGGGAAGGGTCAGCCCCAGCATTTT. It codes for CASSFSGKGQPQHF.

This rearrangement joins TRBV10-3 to TRBJ2-7; possible D gene TRBD2, 6 bases. Germline-derived CDR1 and CDR2 are ENHRY and SYGVKD. With 2 bases removed from V and 4 bases from J, the gap between germline ends came to 15 bases. The CDR3 has 15 residues. CDR3 sequence reads: CAISEAGTDVYEQYF. The CDR3 nucleotides read TGTGCCATCAGTGAGGCCGGGACTGACGTTTACGAGCAGTACTTC.

This sequence joins TRBV7-4 and TRBJ2-7; 8 positions agree with TRBD1. CDR1 and CDR2 (germline): SGHVT, SQSDAQ. V lost 5 bases to trimming and J lost 3 bases; unmatched junction nucleotides: 9. The CDR3 sequence is 15 residues long. CDR3 residues: CASSSRGQGDYEQYF. The CDR3 coding sequence is TGTGCCAGCAGCAGTAGAGGACAGGGTGACTACGAGCAGTACTTC.

The CDR3 region has the DNA TGTGCCAGCAGCGTAGACGGGACTAGTAAGGAGACCCAGTACTTC. The encoded protein is CASSVDGTSKETQYF. The chain carries TRBV9 and TRBJ2-5, with 8 bases lining up with TRBD2. The junction had 6 bases not matched to a gene; V was cut back by 0 bases and J by 5 bases. The CDR3 runs to 15 residues. The germline V gene has CDR1 SGDLS and CDR2 YYNGEE.

The rearrangement uses TRBV29-1 and TRBJ2-1, with 8 bases lining up with TRBD2. The trim removed 6 bases at V and 2 bases at J, leaving 15 bases unmatched. CDR1 SQVTM and CDR2 ANQGSEA come from the germline V gene. CDR3 length equals 17 residues. DNA of the CDR3: TGCAGCGTGCTAGGGCCCAACGGGGGGGGCGCCTACAATGAGCAGTTCTTC. Translation: CSVLGPNGGGAYNEQFF.

The J gene is TRBJ2-3, the V gene TRBV5-1; D call uncertain. This CDR3 has 16 residues. V was shortened by 0 bases and J by 0 bases, with 11 bases between the two germline ends. Germline-derived CDR1 and CDR2 are SGHRS and YFSETQ. In nucleotides, the CDR3 is TGCGCCAGCAGCTTGGAAGGGCTTGTCAGCACAGATACGCAGTATTTT. Translated, it gives CASSLEGLVSTDTQYF.

J is TRBJ2-1 and V is TRBV4-2, with 11 positions matching TRBD2. Germline V gene sequence: CDR1 LGHNA, CDR2 YNFKEQ. This CDR3 spans 17 amino acids. The V and J ends lost 2 bases and 4 bases, in that order; junction bases with no gene match: 7. The CDR3 protein is CASSQNSGRGPYNEQFF. The CDR3 nucleotides are TGTGCCAGCAGCCAAAATAGCGGGAGGGGGCCTTACAATGAGCAGTTCTTC.

In regard to this clone: The same CDR3 also results from other DNA sequences found in this sample. The chain joins TRBV15 to TRBJ2-7, with 8 bases lining up with TRBD2. CDR1 and CDR2 from the germline V gene are LNHNV and YYDKDF (reference sequence). The CDR3 spans 15 residues. V was pared by 0 bases and J by 3 bases, with 4 bases of the junction left unmatched. The CDR3 is CATSRDRSGSYEQYF. The CDR3 DNA reads as TGTGCCACCAGCAGAGATCGCAGCGGGAGCTACGAGCAGTACTTC.

The genes are TRBV4-2 and TRBJ1-5, with TRBD1 matching over 9 bases. Germline CDR1 is LGHNA and CDR2 is YNFKEQ. J was trimmed by 4 bases and V by 0 bases; bases with no gene match: 1. This CDR3 has 15 residues. CDR3 DNA: TGTGCCAGCAGCCAAGATGGACAGGGGAATCAGCCCCAGCATTTT. This sequence encodes CASSQDGQGNQPQHF.

This clone was seen ten or more times. The sample carries other DNA sequences with the same CDR3. V is TRBV6-4 and J is TRBJ2-3; 10 nucleotides align to TRBD2. The germline CDR1 and CDR2 sequences are MRHNA and SNTAGT. The trim removed 4 bases at V and 1 base at J, leaving 2 bases unmatched. This CDR3 is built from 15 residues. The CDR3 loop reads CASSAGTSGTDTQYF. Written as DNA, the CDR3 is TGTGCCAGCAGTGCCGGGACTAGCGGCACAGATACGCAGTATTTT.

This clone was observed a handful of times. This chain connects TRBV19 to TRBJ2-3; D ambiguous. V dropped 5 bases and J dropped 6 bases, with 15 bases sitting between them. The germline V gene encodes CDR1 LNHDA and CDR2 SQIVND (reference sequence). CDR3 length: 14 residues. The CDR3 coding sequence is TGTGCCAGTAGTGTCAGTTTACCCACGGATACGCAGTATTTT. Amino acid sequence: CASSVSLPTDTQYF.

The rearrangement uses TRBV7-2 and TRBJ2-7; 9 bases match TRBD1. Germline loops: CDR1 SGHTA, CDR2 FQGNSA. The CDR3 runs 12 residues. The junction had 1 base not matched to a gene; V was cut back by 5 bases and J by 5 bases. In DNA form, the CDR3 reads TGTGCCAGCAGCCGGGACAGGGACGAGCAGTACTTC. It codes for CASSRDRDEQYF.

The gene calls are TRBV6-1 and TRBJ1-5; 8 nucleotides line up with TRBD1. CDR3 length: 15 residues. Trimming took 2 bases from V and 4 from J; bases not matched to a gene: 4. CDR1 and CDR2 (germline): MNHNS, SASEGT. The CDR3 sequence is CASSERQGRNQPQHF. The CDR3, as DNA: TGTGCCAGCAGTGAACGACAGGGGAGGAATCAGCCCCAGCATTTT.

The genes are TRBV19 and TRBJ2-7; D tentatively fits TRBD1 or TRBD2 (5 bases each). The germline gives CDR1 LNHDA, CDR2 SQIVND (reference sequence). The CDR3 totals 14 residues. With 4 bases removed from V and 1 base from J, the gap between germline ends came to 11 bases. DNA for the CDR3: TGTGCCAGTAGTACTTCCGGGGCGTCCTACGAGCAGTACTTC. Amino acid sequence: CASSTSGASYEQYF.

The J gene is TRBJ1-2, the V gene TRBV28, with 9 nucleotides matching TRBD1. The CDR3 spans 16 residues. V shed 5 bases, J shed 6 bases, and the junction held 13 bases outside the gene matches. The germline V gene has CDR1 MDHEN and CDR2 SYDVKM. CDR3 coding DNA: TGTGCCAGCAGTAAAATACAGGGGGCAATAAAAGATGGCTACACCTTC. It translates to CASSKIQGAIKDGYTF.

This clone was recorded once. The V and J genes are TRBV6-4 and TRBJ2-4; D is perhaps TRBD1 (6 bases). Trimming stripped 4 bases from V and 3 bases from J, with 13 bases between. CDR3 length equals 15 residues. Germline V gene lookup returns CDR1 MRHNA and CDR2 SNTAGT. The CDR3 spells CASSAPGVDKNIQYF. The CDR3 DNA reads as TGTGCCAGCAGTGCACCAGGGGTGGACAAAAACATTCAGTACTTC.

V is TRBV28 and J is TRBJ1-5, with unresolved D. The CDR3 is made up of 11 amino acids. Trimming removed 5 bases at V and 5 bases at J, with 4 bases between. Germline V gene data show CDR1 as MDHEN and CDR2 as SYDVKM. This chain's CDR3 is CASSRDQPQHF. Written as DNA, the CDR3 is TGTGCCAGCAGTAGGGATCAGCCCCAGCATTTT.

This rearrangement joins TRBV11-1 to TRBJ2-7, with TRBD2 as a possible D gene (5 bases). Trimming cost V 3 bases and J 5 bases, with 17 bases left between them. Germline loops: CDR1 SGHAT, CDR2 FQDESV (reference sequence). This CDR3 region has 15 residues. The CDR3 DNA follows: TGTGCCAGCAGCTTTCCTACCCGGGGTCTCCACGAGCAGTACTTC. Translation: CASSFPTRGLHEQYF.

The chain couples TRBV7-9 to TRBJ1-5; weak D call: TRBD1 (6 bases). Germline V CDR1 and CDR2: SEHNR, FQNEAQ (reference sequence). The ends were cut back, 3 bases at V and 3 bases at J, with 15 bases in the middle. This CDR3 spans 16 amino acids. The DNA of the CDR3 is TGTGCCAGCAGCTTTCTAGGGCAGGGGCTCAATCAGCCCCAGCATTTT. Translated: CASSFLGQGLNQPQHF.

V usage is TRBV2 and J usage is TRBJ2-3; D remains unclear. The CDR3 spans 17 residues. Germline-derived CDR1 and CDR2 are SNHLY and FYNNEI. V lost 2 bases, J lost 1 base, and 16 bases lay in between. In nucleotides, the CDR3 is TGTGCCAGCAGTGAATCGGCAACGGGCCAGGGCACAGATACGCAGTATTTT. This gives the protein CASSESATGQGTDTQYF.

The rearrangement joins TRBV10-3 to TRBJ1-2; D ambiguous. V was trimmed by 10 bases and J by 6 bases, leaving 18 bases between them. The CDR3 loop spans 13 amino acids. Germline-derived CDR1 and CDR2 are ENHRY and SYGVKD. CDR3 in amino acids: CATSVNLLDGYTF. The CDR3 nucleotides are TGTGCCACCTCCGTTAATTTGTTGGATGGCTACACCTTC.

The V and J genes are TRBV29-1 and TRBJ2-5, with 11 bases lining up with TRBD2. The length of the CDR3 is 15 residues. With 1 base clipped from V and 5 bases from J, the junction kept 6 bases outside the gene matches. Germline V lookup: CDR1 SQVTM, CDR2 ANQGSEA. Here the CDR3 reads CSVEAPSGRWETQYF. Here the CDR3 DNA reads TGCAGCGTTGAAGCCCCTAGCGGGAGGTGGGAGACCCAGTACTTC. The entire variable domain, with the rest obtained from reference TRBV29-1 and TRBJ2-5, is as follows: SAVISQKPSRDICQRGTSLTIQCQVDSQVTMMFWYRQQPGQSLTLIATANQGSEATYESGFVIDKFPISRPNLTFSTLTVSNMSPEDSSIYLCSVEAPSGRWETQYFGPGTRLLVL.

This chain links TRBV6-6 with TRBJ1-5; D ambiguous. In germline, CDR1 is MNHNY, CDR2 SVGAGI (reference sequence). CDR3 size: 15 residues. V lost 0 bases to trimming and J lost 2 bases, with 8 bases between them. CDR3 amino acids: CASSYSREGNQPQHF. CDR3 DNA: TGTGCCAGCAGTTACTCGAGGGAGGGCAATCAGCCCCAGCATTTT.